A selection of T cell receptor beta chains follows, all from one sample in a study of blood T cell repertoires in COVID-19. The data were produced by immunoSEQ multiplex PCR, yet TCRdb's version contains in-frame clones alone and is incomplete. The sample lists approximately 60,000 clones, about nine tenths occurring once. Specimen: peripheral blood. The origin of the receptors is a man aged 50 to 60 with active COVID-19. Both conserved end residues are part of each CDR3. A D gene is named only where the DNA matches it firmly. The listing skips clone size in some rows; elsewhere it reads once, few, many or a size class.

DNA	CDR3	J	size	V	D
TGTGCCAGCAGCGGGCTCACCTACGAGCAGTACTTC	CASSGLTYEQYF	TRBJ2-7	few	TRBV7-9	.
TGTGCCAGCAGCTTAAATTTCCTAGCGGGAAGCGAGCAGTACTTC	CASSLNFLAGSEQYF	TRBJ2-7	.	TRBV13	TRBD2
TGCAGTGCTCACTCAGAGACCCAGTACTTC	CSAHSETQYF	TRBJ2-5	once	TRBV20-1	.
TGCGCCAGCAGCCAAGATGGCGGGGGGCTGAACACTGAAGCTTTCTTT	CASSQDGGGLNTEAFF	TRBJ1-1	.	TRBV4-3	.
TGTGCCAGCTCCCTGGGCCTCAACAATGAGCAGTTCTTC	CASSLGLNNEQFF	TRBJ2-1	.	TRBV18	.
TGCGCCAGCAGCCAGACAGGGAGCTACGAGCAGTACTTC	CASSQTGSYEQYF	TRBJ2-7	medium-sized	TRBV4-1	TRBD1
TGCGCCAGCAGCATTCGATCTAGCGGGACCTACAATGAGCAGTTCTTC	CASSIRSSGTYNEQFF	TRBJ2-1	.	TRBV5-1	TRBD2
TGTGCCAGCAGCCCACGACAGGGGGCGCGAGAGCAGTACTTC	CASSPRQGAREQYF	TRBJ2-7	.	TRBV5-4	TRBD1
TGTGCCAGCAGTTTATGGGGGACAGATGGTGTAGCTTTCTTT	CASSLWGTDGVAFF	TRBJ1-1	.	TRBV28	TRBD1
TGTGCCAGCAGATACTTCGACAGGTCCGGGGAGCTGTTTTTT	CASRYFDRSGELFF	TRBJ2-2	.	TRBV27	.
TGTGCCAGCAGCGTCAGAAAACTGTTTTTT	CASSVRKLFF	TRBJ1-4	.	TRBV12-3/TRBV12-4	.
TGTGCCAGCAGTTTCCGGGGGTTGGGGGCCAACGTCCTGACTTTC	CASSFRGLGANVLTF	TRBJ2-6	few	TRBV27	.
TGTGCCAGCAGACCGGAGGGCAATGCGGCCACCGGGGAGCTGTTTTTT	CASRPEGNAATGELFF	TRBJ2-2	.	TRBV7-2	.
TGTGCCAGCTCCCCGGACAGGGTAACTGAAGCTTTCTTT	CASSPDRVTEAFF	TRBJ1-1	.	TRBV18	TRBD1
TGTGCCAGCAGCTTTGAAGCGGGGGCGACGGGGGAGCAGTTCTTC	CASSFEAGATGEQFF	TRBJ2-1	.	TRBV11-1	TRBD2
TGTGCCAGCAGCTTATCGTCTCAGGGCCAAGAGACCCAGTACTTC	CASSLSSQGQETQYF	TRBJ2-5	.	TRBV7-3	.
TGTGCCAGCAGTTCATTCGCAGGGGGAAGCAATCAGCCCCAGCATTTT	CASSSFAGGSNQPQHF	TRBJ1-5	.	TRBV28	TRBD1
TGTGCCAGTAGTATAGGTAGTAGCTATACAGATACGCAGTATTTT	CASSIGSSYTDTQYF	TRBJ2-3	.	TRBV19	.
TGTGCCAGCATGACAGGGAGGAGAACTGAAGCTTTCTTT	CASMTGRRTEAFF	TRBJ1-1	.	TRBV28	TRBD1
TGTGCCAGTACGTCACAGGGGACGAACACCGGGGAGCTGTTTTTT	CASTSQGTNTGELFF	TRBJ2-2	few	TRBV19	TRBD1
TGTGCCAGCAGGCTAGGGGGCTCTGGAAACACCATATATTTT	CASRLGGSGNTIYF	TRBJ1-3	.	TRBV6-6	.
TGTGCCAGCAGTGCAAACTCTGGGGCCAACGTCCTGACTTTC	CASSANSGANVLTF	TRBJ2-6	.	TRBV6-4	.
TGTGCCAGCAGCTACAGGGACACCACCGGGGAGCTGTTTTTT	CASSYRDTTGELFF	TRBJ2-2	.	TRBV5-4	.
TGCGCCAGCAGCCAAACTAGCGTAACGAGCTCCTACAATGAGCAGTTCTTC	CASSQTSVTSSYNEQFF	TRBJ2-1	.	TRBV4-3	TRBD2
TGTGCCAGTAGTAGCCATACAGGGAAGGACTATGGCTACACCTTC	CASSSHTGKDYGYTF	TRBJ1-2	.	TRBV19	.
TGTGCCTGGAGTGTATCAGGGAGGGTTTCACCCCTCCACTTT	CAWSVSGRVSPLHF	TRBJ1-6	.	TRBV30	.
TGTGCCAGCAGCTTTGATTCAGGTTTCGACGCCGGGGAGCTGTTTTTT	CASSFDSGFDAGELFF	TRBJ2-2	.	TRBV7-8	.
TGTGCCAGCAGACCCGGTTCGAACTACGAGCAGTACTTC	CASRPGSNYEQYF	TRBJ2-7	.	TRBV5-4	.
TGTGCCAGTAGAGGGACAGGGGGCGGGACCAGCTACACCTTC	CASRGTGGGTSYTF	TRBJ1-2	.	TRBV19	TRBD1
TGTGCCAGCAGTGAGAAGGACAGGGACTTAGACAATGAGCAGTTCTTC	CASSEKDRDLDNEQFF	TRBJ2-1	once	TRBV6-1	TRBD1
TGTGCCAGCAGGACGACAGGGAACTATGGCTACACCTTC	CASRTTGNYGYTF	TRBJ1-2	once	TRBV27	TRBD1
TGTGCCAGCAGTACTGCCGGACAGGGCGGTCAGCCCCAGCATTTT	CASSTAGQGGQPQHF	TRBJ1-5	.	TRBV6-5	TRBD1
TGTGCCAGCAGCCCCCAGAGGGAGAGCAATCAGCCCCAGCATTTT	CASSPQRESNQPQHF	TRBJ1-5	once	TRBV9	.
TGTGCCAGCAGTTACTTATCGGGAGCGTATGAGCAGTTCTTC	CASSYLSGAYEQFF	TRBJ2-1	.	TRBV6-2/TRBV6-3	.
TGTGCCAGCAGTCTGACCTACCGGGACAGGGGGGGCCTTACCTACGAGCAGTACTTC	CASSLTYRDRGGLTYEQYF	TRBJ2-7	once	TRBV27	TRBD1
TGTGCCAGTAGTATCACCGGCGGCAATGAAAAACTGTTTTTT	CASSITGGNEKLFF	TRBJ1-4	.	TRBV19	.
TGTGCCAGCTCACCTTTGGGGGCGAGCAATCAGCCCCAGCATTTT	CASSPLGASNQPQHF	TRBJ1-5	few	TRBV18	.
TGCGCCAGCACAGGGGGCGGCAATCAGCCCCAGCATTTT	CASTGGGNQPQHF	TRBJ1-5	.	TRBV10-2	TRBD1
TGTGCCAGCAGGCCCGGGACTAGCGGGGGAGGTAATACCCTCTTC	CASRPGTSGGGNTLF	TRBJ2-1	.	TRBV5-6	TRBD2
TGTGCCAGCAGTGAGCGACTAGCCTCCTACGAGCAGTACTTC	CASSERLASYEQYF	TRBJ2-7	.	TRBV6-1	TRBD2
TGCGCCAGCAGCCAGACCCCCCAAGGGGATCAGAACACCGGGGAGCTGTTTTTT	CASSQTPQGDQNTGELFF	TRBJ2-2	.	TRBV4-1	.
TGTGCCAGCAGCTTAAGGCCTAGCGCTGGGGCCAACGTCCTGACTTTC	CASSLRPSAGANVLTF	TRBJ2-6	.	TRBV7-3	.
TGTGCCAGTAGTGCTCTACCCTCGGGACAGGGGAACTATGGCTACACCTTC	CASSALPSGQGNYGYTF	TRBJ1-2	.	TRBV19	TRBD1
TGTGCCAGCAGCCAGGGGCCAACGGGTCCCTACGAGCAGTACTTC	CASSQGPTGPYEQYF	TRBJ2-7	.	TRBV3-1/TRBV3-2	.
TGTGCCAGCAGCAACTCTCTAGCGGGAGGGCCGAACCACAATGAGCAGTTCTTC	CASSNSLAGGPNHNEQFF	TRBJ2-1	.	TRBV21-1	.
TGTGCCAGCAAAACTCACAGAGACACTGAAGCTTTCTTT	CASKTHRDTEAFF	TRBJ1-1	.	TRBV19	.
TGTGCCAGCAGCACCCGGGACTTCTTCTCCTACGAGCAGTACTTC	CASSTRDFFSYEQYF	TRBJ2-7	.	TRBV21-1	.
TGTGCCAGCAGCCAAGACTCCTCGTCCTACGAGCAGTACTTC	CASSQDSSSYEQYF	TRBJ2-7	.	TRBV3-1/TRBV3-2	.
TGTGCCAGCAGCCCAGGGGTGCTAGTCTTCGGTGAGCAGTTCTTC	CASSPGVLVFGEQFF	TRBJ2-1	.	TRBV5-8	.
TGTGCCAGCAGTACCGGGACTAGCGGGTTCTTGGATACGCAGTATTTT	CASSTGTSGFLDTQYF	TRBJ2-3	.	TRBV3-1/TRBV3-2	TRBD2
TGTGCCAGCAGGCCCGGCGGGGGGATGAGCTCACCCCTCCACTTT	CASRPGGGMSSPLHF	TRBJ1-6	few	TRBV7-2	.
TGTGCCAGCACCTGGGGGACAAACTCTGGAAACACCATATATTTT	CASTWGTNSGNTIYF	TRBJ1-3	.	TRBV2	.
TGTGCCATCAGGGGACAGGGCCTCTCTGGAAACACCATATATTTT	CAIRGQGLSGNTIYF	TRBJ1-3	once	TRBV10-3	TRBD1
TGTGCCAGCAGTACCCCTAGTGGGGGGGGCCCACGAAACACCGGGGAGCTGTTTTTT	CASSTPSGGGPRNTGELFF	TRBJ2-2	.	TRBV6-2/TRBV6-3	.
TGTGCCAGCAGCTTAGCAGGGCTTGAGACCCAGTACTTC	CASSLAGLETQYF	TRBJ2-5	once	TRBV11-2	.